This entry lists 20 T cell receptor beta chains sequenced from one sample in a study of CD8 T cells in Susac syndrome. Random-hexamer reverse transcription was applied to 0.5 to 1 ug RNA. TCRdb called the immunoSEQ multiplex PCR reads again in MiXCR, with one record for every CDR3 protein. The sample holds about 94,000 distinct CDR3 sequences, roughly 94% seen once. Input material: CD4+ T cells from PBMCs. The receptors stem from a human donor with Susac syndrome.

This chain links TRBV6-5 with TRBJ1-6, with 7 bases that match TRBD1. V lost 8 bases, J lost 7 bases, and 2 bases stayed unmatched. The CDR3 sequence is 12 residues long. Germline CDR1 reads MNHEY; CDR2 reads SVGAGI. For the CDR3, the DNA is TGTGCCAGCCAGGGGGTAAATTCACCCCTCCACTTT. Translation: CASQGVNSPLHF.

In this sample, this clonotype turned up a few times. V is TRBV5-1 and J is TRBJ2-1, with D uncertain. V was shortened by 0 bases and J by 9 bases, with 10 bases between the two germline ends. The CDR3 is made up of 13 amino acids. CDR1 and CDR2 (germline): SGHRS, YFSETQ. This CDR3 is CASSLDIVGEQFF. CDR3 DNA sequence: TGCGCCAGCAGCTTGGACATCGTTGGTGAGCAGTTCTTC.

The chain has TRBV14 and TRBJ2-5; D gene ambiguous. The ends were cut back, 3 bases at V and 4 bases at J, with 6 bases in the middle. Germline CDR1 and CDR2: SGHDN and FVKESK. This CDR3 spans 12 amino acids. In DNA, the CDR3 is TGTGCCAGCAGCCAGAACAGAGAGACCCAGTACTTC. Its protein product is CASSQNRETQYF.

The chain joins TRBV24-1 to TRBJ1-2; TRBD1 is a possible D gene (5 bases). This CDR3 contains 12 residues. Trimming cost V 6 bases and J 5 bases, with 9 bases left between them. CDR1 and CDR2 from the germline V gene are KGHDR and SFDVKD. In DNA form, the CDR3 reads TGTGCCACCAGTAAGGAGGGGTATGGCTACACCTTC. Residues: CATSKEGYGYTF.

The chain has TRBV24-1 and TRBJ1-6; D remains unclear. Trimming cost V 0 bases and J 14 bases, with 4 bases left between them. This CDR3 is 11 amino acids long. Germline V gene lookup returns CDR1 KGHDR and CDR2 SFDVKD. The CDR3 loop is CATSDLQSLHF. DNA of the CDR3: TGTGCCACCAGTGATTTGCAGTCCCTCCACTTT.

V usage is TRBV20-1 and J usage is TRBJ2-1; 8 positions match TRBD2. Unmatched junction bases numbered 13, after V lost 5 bases and J lost 7 bases. This CDR3 comprises 15 residues. The germline V gene has CDR1 DFQATT and CDR2 SNEGSKA (reference sequence). For the CDR3, the DNA is TGCAGTGCTTATGCGGGGCGGGGGGCCTTTAATGAGCAGTTCTTC. It codes for CSAYAGRGAFNEQFF.

V is TRBV29-1 and J is TRBJ2-3; TRBD2 agrees at 11 bases. With V trimmed by 7 bases and J by 0 bases, 6 bases remained unmatched. Germline CDR1 is SQVTM and CDR2 is ANQGSEA. The CDR3 consists of 15 residues. CDR3 in DNA: TGCAGCGCACAGACTAGCGGGGCTAGCACAGATACGCAGTATTTT. This codes for CSAQTSGASTDTQYF.

This chain connects TRBV11-2 to TRBJ2-6; 11 nucleotides match TRBD1. Germline CDR1 and CDR2: SGHAT and FQNNGV. The CDR3 has 17 residues. V lost 8 bases to trimming and J lost 4 bases; unmatched junction nucleotides: 10. Here the CDR3 reads CASGQDRGLSGANVLTF. The CDR3 bases are TGTGCCAGCGGACAGGACAGGGGGCTTTCGGGGGCCAACGTCCTGACTTTC.

CDR3 DNA: TGTGCCAGCAGCTTAGGGAGGGACTATGGCTACACCTTC. Its protein product is CASSLGRDYGYTF. This chain uses TRBV7-2 with TRBJ1-2; D is undetermined. Deletions cut 1 base from V and 3 bases from J, with 6 bases between. Germline CDR1 is SGHTA and CDR2 is FQGNSA. This CDR3 is 13 amino acids long.

The rearrangement joins TRBV11-2 to TRBJ2-3; maybe TRBD2 (6 bases). This CDR3 spans 15 amino acids. V lost 7 bases and J 0 bases, leaving 14 bases between the germline ends. Germline lookup yields CDR1 SGHAT and CDR2 FQNNGV. CDR3 bases: TGTGCCAGCACCATCGGGGCGGGGAGCACAGATACGCAGTATTTT. Translating it yields CASTIGAGSTDTQYF.

V and J are TRBV20-1 and TRBJ2-3, with D unclear. CDR3 length: 13 residues. The V gene's germline CDR1 is DFQATT and CDR2 SNEGSKA (reference sequence). V shed 5 bases and J shed 0 bases, with 9 bases lying between them. CDR3 in DNA: TGCAGTGCTGCCGAGACTAGCACAGATACGCAGTATTTT. This sequence encodes CSAAETSTDTQYF.

V and J are TRBV7-3 and TRBJ2-5; D is possibly TRBD2 (6 bases). Germline CDR1 and CDR2: SGHTA and FQGTGA. The CDR3 is 14 residues long. Trimming pared 5 bases from V and 2 bases from J, leaving 12 bases between. The CDR3 coding sequence is TGTGCCAGCAGCCCGGACGGGGGACAAGAGACCCAGTACTTC. Translating gives CASSPDGGQETQYF.

The chain recombines TRBV27 with TRBJ2-2; TRBD1 aligns across 7 bases. Germline V CDR1 and CDR2: MNHEY, SMNVEV (reference sequence). The CDR3 runs 15 residues. After removal of 5 bases from V and 0 bases from J, the junction contained 3 bases not matched to a gene. The CDR3, as DNA: TGTGCCAGCAGTCTAGGGACAGCGAACACCGGGGAGCTGTTTTTT. Protein product: CASSLGTANTGELFF.

V gene TRBV9 combines with J gene TRBJ2-5; no reliable D call. The CDR3 contains 13 residues. Trimming stripped 3 bases from V and 4 bases from J, with 10 bases between. Germline CDR1 reads SGDLS; CDR2 reads YYNGEE. CDR3 bases: TGTGCCAGCAGCGCCGAGGTTGGAGAGACCCAGTACTTC. It yields the protein CASSAEVGETQYF.

V and J are TRBV30 and TRBJ1-4; weak D call: TRBD1 (6 bases). V shed 2 bases and J shed 0 bases, with 10 bases lying between them. Germline-derived CDR1 and CDR2 are GTSNPN and SVGIG (reference sequence). The CDR3 is made up of 15 amino acids. In DNA form, the CDR3 reads TGTGCCTGGAGTCCCCAGGGGCCAACTAATGAAAAACTGTTTTTT. Translated, it gives CAWSPQGPTNEKLFF. Using reference TRBV30 and TRBJ1-4 for the parts outside the CDR3, the full variable domain is SQTIHQWPATLVQPVGSPLSLECTVEGTSNPNLYWYRQAAGRGLQLLFYSVGIGQISSEVPQNLSASRPQDRQFILSSKKLLLSDSGFYLCAWSPQGPTNEKLFFGSGTQLSVL.

The rearrangement uses TRBV18 and TRBJ2-3; D not certain. The V gene lost 2 bases and the J gene lost 2 bases, with 5 bases spanning the gap. CDR3 length: 13 amino acids. Per the germline V gene, CDR1 is KGHSH and CDR2 is LQKENI. The DNA for the CDR3 is TGTGCCAGCTCACCATTCGTCACAGATACGCAGTATTTT. Translating it yields CASSPFVTDTQYF.

V and J are TRBV29-1 and TRBJ1-1; D gene uncertain. CDR1 and CDR2 from the germline V gene are SQVTM and ANQGSEA. The length of the CDR3 is 13 residues. Trimming shortened V by 1 base and J by 10 bases, and 16 bases separated the two germline ends. CDR3 sequence (DNA): TGCAGCGTTGAAGGGGTACTTTATCGGGGAGCTTTCTTT. Amino acid sequence: CSVEGVLYRGAFF.

This chain uses TRBV20-1 with TRBJ1-2; D might be TRBD1 (6 bases). The V and J ends lost 3 bases and 1 base respectively, with 12 bases between them. This CDR3 region has 14 residues. Germline CDR1 reads DFQATT; CDR2 reads SNEGSKA (reference sequence). This CDR3 is CSASWDIYNYGYTF. The DNA for the CDR3 is TGCAGTGCTAGCTGGGACATTTATAACTATGGCTACACCTTC.

The V gene is TRBV7-8, the J gene TRBJ2-7; D is uncertain. The CDR3 runs 14 residues. Trimming removed 1 base from V and 5 bases from J, with 12 bases in between. Germline values: CDR1 SGHVS, CDR2 FQNEAQ. CDR3 amino acids: CASSLVFAVHEQYF. DNA for the CDR3: TGTGCCAGCAGCTTAGTATTTGCCGTCCACGAGCAGTACTTC.

The rearrangement links TRBV11-2 to TRBJ2-5; 12 nucleotides agree with TRBD2. V lost 6 bases, J lost 3 bases, and 2 bases stayed unmatched. The CDR3 totals 14 residues. Germline CDR1 SGHAT, CDR2 FQNNGV. As DNA, the CDR3 is TGTGCCAGCAGTTGGACTAGCGGGGAAGAGACCCAGTACTTC. Protein product: CASSWTSGEETQYF.